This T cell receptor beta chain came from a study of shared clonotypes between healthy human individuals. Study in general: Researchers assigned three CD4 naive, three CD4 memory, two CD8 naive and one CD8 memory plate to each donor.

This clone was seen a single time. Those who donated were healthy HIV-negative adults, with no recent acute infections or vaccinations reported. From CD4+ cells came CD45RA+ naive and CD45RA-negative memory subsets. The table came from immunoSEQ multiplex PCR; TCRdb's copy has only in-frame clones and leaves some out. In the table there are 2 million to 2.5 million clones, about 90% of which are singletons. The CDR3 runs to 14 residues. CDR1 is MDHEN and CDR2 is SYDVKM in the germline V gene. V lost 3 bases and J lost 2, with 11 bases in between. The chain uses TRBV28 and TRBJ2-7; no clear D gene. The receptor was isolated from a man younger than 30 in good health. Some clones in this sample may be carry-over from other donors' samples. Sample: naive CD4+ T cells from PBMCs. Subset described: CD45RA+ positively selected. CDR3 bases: TGTGCCAGCAGTTTTGTCCTAACCCCCTACGAGCAGTACTTC. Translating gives CASSFVLTPYEQYF.